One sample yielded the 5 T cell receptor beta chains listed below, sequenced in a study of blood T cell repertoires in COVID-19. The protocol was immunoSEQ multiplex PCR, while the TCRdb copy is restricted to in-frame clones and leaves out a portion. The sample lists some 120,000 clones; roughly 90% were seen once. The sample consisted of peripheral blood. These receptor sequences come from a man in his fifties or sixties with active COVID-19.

The CDR3 sequence is CASSSFHEQFF. CDR3 coding DNA: TGTGCCAGCAGCTCATTTCATGAGCAGTTCTTC. This chain connects TRBV11-3 to TRBJ2-1; no clear D gene. CDR1 is SGHNT, CDR2 YENEEA, per germline. With 4 bases removed from V and 8 bases from J, the gap between germline ends came to 6 bases. The CDR3 is 11 amino acids.

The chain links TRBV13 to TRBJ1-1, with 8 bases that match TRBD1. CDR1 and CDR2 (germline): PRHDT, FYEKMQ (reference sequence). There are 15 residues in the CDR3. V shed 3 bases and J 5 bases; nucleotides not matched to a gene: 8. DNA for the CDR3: TGTGCCAGCAGCTTTGGTCAGGGGGCTAGTACTGAAGCTTTCTTT. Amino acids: CASSFGQGASTEAFF.

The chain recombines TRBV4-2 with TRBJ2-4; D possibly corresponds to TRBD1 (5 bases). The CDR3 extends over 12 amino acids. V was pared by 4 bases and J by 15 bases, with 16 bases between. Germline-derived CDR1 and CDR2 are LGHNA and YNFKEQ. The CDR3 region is CASSPADRERYF. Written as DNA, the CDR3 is TGTGCCAGCAGCCCCGCCGACAGAGAGAGGTACTTC.

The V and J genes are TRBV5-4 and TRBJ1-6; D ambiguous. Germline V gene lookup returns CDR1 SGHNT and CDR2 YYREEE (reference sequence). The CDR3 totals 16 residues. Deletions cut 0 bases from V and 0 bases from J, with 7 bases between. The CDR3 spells CASSLGTSSYNSPLHF. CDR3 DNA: TGTGCCAGCAGCTTGGGCACCAGCTCCTATAATTCACCCCTCCACTTT.

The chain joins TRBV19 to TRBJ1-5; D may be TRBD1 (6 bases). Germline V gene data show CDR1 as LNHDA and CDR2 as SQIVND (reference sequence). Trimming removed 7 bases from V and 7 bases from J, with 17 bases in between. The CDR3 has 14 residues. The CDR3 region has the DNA TGTGCCAGTAAGCACAGGGAACAGCACCAGCCCCAGCATTTT. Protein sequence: CASKHREQHQPQHF.